These 27 T cell receptor beta chains share one sample of origin, sequenced in a study of blood T cell repertoires in COVID-19. Profiled with immunoSEQ multiplex PCR; TCRdb holds only in-frame clones, not every one. The sample comprises a few hundred thousand clones, roughly 80% of which are singletons, and approximately 5.4% rests with the top ten. Sequenced material: peripheral blood. The receptors were sampled from a human donor in a cohort sampled during active COVID-19.

This clone appeared a few times. The chain recombines TRBV7-8 with TRBJ2-7; 8 nucleotides align to TRBD2. The CDR3 has 14 amino acids. V lost 4 bases, J lost 5 bases, and 7 bases stayed unmatched. Germline V CDR1 and CDR2: SGHVS, FQNEAQ. The CDR3 sequence: CASSWTSPPNEQYF. In DNA form, the CDR3 reads TGTGCCAGCAGCTGGACTAGCCCCCCTAACGAGCAGTACTTC.

This CDR3 reads CATEGQGGYTGELFF. The DNA for the CDR3 is TGTGCCACCGAGGGCCAGGGGGGTTACACCGGGGAGCTGTTTTTT. The chain uses TRBV24-1 and TRBJ2-2; D may be TRBD1 (7 bases). Germline loops: CDR1 KGHDR, CDR2 SFDVKD. V was trimmed by 9 bases and J by 3 bases, leaving 16 bases between them. This CDR3 region has 15 residues.

The genes are TRBV28 and TRBJ1-2; no firm D call. Germline V gene lookup returns CDR1 MDHEN and CDR2 SYDVKM. V was trimmed by 1 base and J by 4 bases, leaving 10 bases between them. There are 14 residues in the CDR3. CDR3 nucleotides: TGTGCCAGCAGTTTATCCAGCGGGATCTATGGCTACACCTTC. It specifies CASSLSSGIYGYTF.

This clone has more than one count but fewer than ten. The rearrangement joins TRBV7-9 to TRBJ2-1; D might be TRBD1 (5 bases). The CDR3 has 13 amino acids. Germline V CDR1 and CDR2: SEHNR, FQNEAQ (reference sequence). Between the trimmed V and J ends, which lost 5 bases and 9 bases, there was a span of 14 bases. The CDR3 DNA reads TGTGCCAGCAGCCTTGGGGCGCCCGGTGAGCAGTTCTTC. The encoded protein is CASSLGAPGEQFF.

In its sample, this clone was seen a few times. This chain joins TRBV2 and TRBJ1-1, with 8 bases identical to TRBD1. The germline CDR1 and CDR2 sequences are SNHLY and FYNNEI. The trim removed 6 bases at V and 1 base at J, leaving 4 bases unmatched. This CDR3 contains 14 residues. CDR3 in amino acids: CASSGQGGNTEAFF. CDR3 bases: TGTGCCAGCAGCGGACAGGGCGGGAACACTGAAGCTTTCTTT. Based on the CDR3 plus reference TRBV2 and TRBJ1-1, the full variable domain is EPEVTQTPSHQVTQMGQEVILRCVPISNHLYFYWYRQILGQKVEFLVSFYNNEISEKSEIFDDQFSVERPDGSNFTLKIRSTKLEDSAMYFCASSGQGGNTEAFFGQGTRLTVV.

V is TRBV13 and J is TRBJ2-2; 10 bases are a match to TRBD1. J lost 4 bases, V lost 5 bases, and 4 bases had no gene match. Germline-derived CDR1 and CDR2 are PRHDT and FYEKMQ (reference sequence). The CDR3 spans 15 residues. In DNA form, the CDR3 reads TGTGCCAGCAGCGACCGGGACAGGGGCACCGGGGAGCTGTTTTTT. This encodes CASSDRDRGTGELFF.

J is TRBJ2-5 and V is TRBV5-6; 7 positions match TRBD2. Germline V CDR1 and CDR2: SGHDT, YYEEEE. With V trimmed by 5 bases and J by 4 bases, 5 bases remained unmatched. The CDR3 runs 13 residues. CDR3 nucleotide sequence: TGTGCCAGCAGTTCAGCGGGAAGAGAGACCCAGTACTTC. Amino acids: CASSSAGRETQYF.

CDR3 nucleotide sequence: TGCGCCAGCAGCCAAGGTCGGTTCTCCGAGCAGTACTTC. Translating gives CASSQGRFSEQYF. The V and J genes are TRBV4-3 and TRBJ2-7; D remains unclear. V lost 1 base and J 6 bases, leaving 10 bases between the germline ends. The CDR3 is made up of 13 amino acids. Germline lookup yields CDR1 LGHNA and CDR2 YSLEER.

The genes are TRBV28 and TRBJ2-1; 9 bases line up with TRBD2. This CDR3 is built from 15 residues. The junction had 3 bases not matched to a gene; V was cut back by 6 bases and J by 0 bases. Germline lookup yields CDR1 MDHEN and CDR2 SYDVKM. CDR3 DNA sequence: TGTGCCAGCAGCTATAGCGGGAGCTCCTACAATGAGCAGTTCTTC. It encodes CASSYSGSSYNEQFF.

V usage is TRBV24-1 and J usage is TRBJ2-1; 14 nucleotides line up with TRBD2. The trim removed 4 bases at V and 3 bases at J, leaving 10 bases unmatched. In germline, CDR1 is KGHDR, CDR2 SFDVKD. There are 19 residues in the CDR3. This CDR3 is CATSDTGTSGRSVYNEQFF. In DNA form, the CDR3 reads TGTGCCACCAGTGACACCGGGACTAGCGGGAGAAGTGTCTACAATGAGCAGTTCTTC.

This chain uses TRBV9 with TRBJ1-5, with D perhaps TRBD1 (6 bases). With 4 bases removed from V and 0 bases from J, the gap between germline ends came to 20 bases. This CDR3 is built from 18 residues. Germline CDR1 and CDR2: SGDLS and YYNGEE. In nucleotides, the CDR3 is TGTGCCAGCAGCTCAACCTCCCACAGGGTTTATAGCAATCAGCCCCAGCATTTT. Its protein product is CASSSTSHRVYSNQPQHF.

V usage is TRBV3-1 (or the pseudogene TRBV3-2) and J usage is TRBJ2-5, with 9 nucleotides matching TRBD1. Per the germline V gene, CDR1 is LGHDT and CDR2 is YNNKEL (reference sequence). The CDR3 is 18 residues long. With V trimmed by 0 bases and J by 0 bases, 8 bases remained unmatched. CDR3 protein: CASSQDLEDRGYQETQYF. The CDR3 DNA is TGTGCCAGCAGCCAAGATCTAGAGGACAGGGGTTACCAAGAGACCCAGTACTTC.

CDR3 nucleotide sequence: TGTGCCAGCAGCCCGGGGGGGCCGGGCGGGAGCAGGATCTGGCACGAGCAGTACTTC. It encodes CASSPGGPGGSRIWHEQYF. V gene TRBV5-4 combines with J gene TRBJ2-7; 8 bases align to TRBD2. Germline V CDR1 and CDR2: SGHNT, YYREEE (reference sequence). Losses at the gene ends were 4 bases for V and 5 bases for J; bases not matched to a gene: 23. The CDR3 sequence is 19 residues long.

The rearrangement joins TRBV9 to TRBJ2-6; 11 positions match TRBD2. Germline assignment: CDR1 SGDLS and CDR2 YYNGEE. V was pared by 3 bases and J by 0 bases, with 5 bases of the junction left unmatched. The CDR3 consists of 18 residues. CDR3 DNA: TGTGCCAGCAGCGGCCAACTAGCGGGAGTCTCTGGGGCCAACGTCCTGACTTTC. Amino acids: CASSGQLAGVSGANVLTF.

Concerning this clone: This sample includes further DNA sequences coding for the same CDR3. The chain carries TRBV7-9 and TRBJ1-1, with D possibly matching TRBD1 (5 bases). The V end was cut by 3 bases, the J end by 1 base, with 6 bases between. The CDR3 contains 13 residues. Germline V gene data show CDR1 as SEHNR and CDR2 as FQNEAQ (reference sequence). The CDR3 region is CASSFGGNTEAFF. The CDR3 nucleotides are TGTGCCAGCAGCTTCGGGGGGAACACTGAAGCTTTCTTT.

V usage is TRBV4-3 and J usage is TRBJ1-1; D might be TRBD1 (6 bases). Trimming left V 0 bases short and J 8 bases short, with 16 bases between. The germline V gene has CDR1 LGHNA and CDR2 YSLEER. The CDR3 loop spans 15 amino acids. The CDR3 DNA reads TGCGCCAGCAGCCAAGATGGGGGGGCCGCGGTGGAAGCTTTCTTT. Amino acid sequence: CASSQDGGAAVEAFF.

The CDR3: CASSVGIREGGEQFF. The CDR3 bases are TGTGCCAGCAGCGTAGGGATCCGGGAGGGCGGTGAGCAGTTCTTC. The chain carries TRBV9 and TRBJ2-1; TRBD2 agrees at 8 bases. The CDR3 is made up of 15 amino acids. The V gene end was trimmed by 0 bases and the J gene end by 9 bases; junction bases not matched to a gene: 8. Germline-derived CDR1 and CDR2 are SGDLS and YYNGEE.

V and J are TRBV7-2 and TRBJ2-3, with 8 nucleotides matching TRBD2. Germline CDR1 and CDR2: SGHTA and FQGNSA. The J segment lost 3 bases and the V segment lost 6 bases, leaving 11 bases of the junction unmatched. The CDR3 is 16 amino acids. This chain's CDR3 is CASSGQAGVGTDTQYF. The CDR3 DNA sequence: TGTGCCAGCAGTGGGCAAGCGGGAGTTGGGACAGATACGCAGTATTTT.

J is TRBJ2-7 and V is TRBV7-3, with 8 bases aligning to TRBD2. This CDR3 comprises 16 residues. The germline V gene encodes CDR1 SGHTA and CDR2 FQGTGA. V lost 5 bases to trimming and J lost 6 bases; unmatched junction nucleotides: 15. The CDR3 here is CASSPSLAGGAAEQYF. CDR3 nucleotides: TGTGCCAGCAGCCCCTCCCTGGCGGGAGGAGCGGCCGAGCAGTACTTC.

The chain is built from TRBV19 and TRBJ2-7; the match to TRBD1 covers 10 bases. V lost 5 bases and J lost 6; bases outside the gene matches: 10. This CDR3 is 15 amino acids long. The germline CDR1 and CDR2 sequences are LNHDA and SQIVND (reference sequence). CDR3 in DNA: TGTGCCAGTAGTTCCTGGACAGGGGGAGTTCGCGAGCAGTACTTC. It translates to CASSSWTGGVREQYF.

The chain carries TRBV20-1 and TRBJ2-7; tentatively, D is TRBD2 (6 bases). Trimming removed 5 bases from V and 7 bases from J, with 12 bases in between. Germline lookup yields CDR1 DFQATT and CDR2 SNEGSKA (reference sequence). The CDR3 extends over 11 amino acids. CDR3 loop: CSAGAGMEQYF. The CDR3 DNA follows: TGCAGTGCTGGGGCGGGGATGGAGCAGTACTTC.

J is TRBJ2-1 and V is TRBV5-6, with TRBD2 matching 9 bases. The CDR3 extends over 15 amino acids. Germline loops: CDR1 SGHDT, CDR2 YYEEEE. V trimming: 3 bases; J trimming: 6 bases; junction bases outside the gene matches: 7. CDR3 protein: CASSYTRTSVNEQFF. The CDR3 DNA follows: TGTGCCAGCAGCTACACCCGGACTAGCGTCAATGAGCAGTTCTTC.

This clone has more than one count but fewer than ten. The chain couples TRBV18 to TRBJ2-3, with 10 bases fitting TRBD2. The length of the CDR3 is 17 residues. The germline CDR1 and CDR2 sequences are KGHSH and LQKENI. The J segment lost 1 base and the V segment lost 3 bases, leaving 7 bases of the junction unmatched. The CDR3 bases are TGTGCCAGCTCACCTCGAGGGCTAGCGGGAGGCACAGATACGCAGTATTTT. Its protein is CASSPRGLAGGTDTQYF.

The V gene is TRBV2, the J gene TRBJ1-4, with unresolved D. The ends were cut back, 7 bases at V and 4 bases at J, with 13 bases in the middle. This CDR3 contains 14 residues. Germline V gene lookup returns CDR1 SNHLY and CDR2 FYNNEI. This CDR3 reads CASTLTDYNEKLFF. In DNA form, the CDR3 reads TGTGCCAGCACTCTGACGGACTATAATGAAAAACTGTTTTTT.

The chain links TRBV4-3 to TRBJ1-2; 9 bases align to TRBD1. This CDR3 has 19 residues. The germline V gene encodes CDR1 LGHNA and CDR2 YSLEER. The V and J ends lost 1 base and 5 bases, in that order; junction bases with no gene match: 17. Here the CDR3 reads CASSQGSLGQGSGQYGYTF. CDR3 nucleotide sequence: TGCGCCAGCAGCCAAGGGTCCCTGGGACAGGGATCCGGACAATATGGCTACACCTTC.

The chain has TRBV6-2 or TRBV6-3 and TRBJ2-3, with D perhaps TRBD1 (5 bases). The V gene's germline CDR1 is MNHEY and CDR2 SVGEGT. V dropped 2 bases and J dropped 0 bases, with 6 bases sitting between them. CDR3 length: 14 residues. CDR3 protein: CASSYGASTDTQYF. CDR3 DNA sequence: TGTGCCAGCAGTTACGGGGCTAGCACAGATACGCAGTATTTT.

V is TRBV5-1 and J is TRBJ2-3, with a weak D call TRBD2 (5 bases). V lost 4 bases, J lost 1 base, and 13 bases lay in between. Germline V CDR1 and CDR2: SGHRS, YFSETQ. The CDR3 runs 15 residues. The CDR3 DNA sequence: TGCGCCAGCAGCCTGACCGGGGTCGGCACAGATACGCAGTATTTT. Residues: CASSLTGVGTDTQYF.